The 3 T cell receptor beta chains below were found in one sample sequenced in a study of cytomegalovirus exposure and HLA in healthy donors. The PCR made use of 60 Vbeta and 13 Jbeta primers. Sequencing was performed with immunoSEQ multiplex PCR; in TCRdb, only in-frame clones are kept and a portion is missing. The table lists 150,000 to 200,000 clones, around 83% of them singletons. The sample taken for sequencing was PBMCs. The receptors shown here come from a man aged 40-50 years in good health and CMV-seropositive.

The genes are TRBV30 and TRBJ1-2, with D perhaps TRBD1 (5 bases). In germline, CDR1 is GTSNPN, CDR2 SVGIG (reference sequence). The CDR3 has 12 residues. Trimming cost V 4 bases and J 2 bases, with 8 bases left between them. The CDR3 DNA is TGTGCCTGGACCAAGGGGAACTATGGCTACACCTTC. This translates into CAWTKGNYGYTF.

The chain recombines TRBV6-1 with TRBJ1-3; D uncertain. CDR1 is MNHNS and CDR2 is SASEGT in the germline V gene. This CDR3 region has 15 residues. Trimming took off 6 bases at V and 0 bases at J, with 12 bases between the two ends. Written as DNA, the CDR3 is TGTGCCAGCAGCCCTACAGTTAGCTCTGGAAACACCATATATTTT. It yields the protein CASSPTVSSGNTIYF.

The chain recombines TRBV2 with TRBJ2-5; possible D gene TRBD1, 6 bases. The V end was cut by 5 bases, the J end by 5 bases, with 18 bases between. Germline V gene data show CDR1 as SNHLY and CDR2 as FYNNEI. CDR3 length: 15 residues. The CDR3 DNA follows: TGTGCCAGCAGTAACCGGGACAAAAGAGAGGAGACCCAGTACTTC. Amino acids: CASSNRDKREETQYF.